This TCR beta chain was recorded in a study of cytomegalovirus exposure and HLA in healthy donors. Study at large: As released early, the data held 80 million to 90 million unique TCRs from HLA-typed donors. Regarding the study as a whole: A few V segments could not be told apart, such as TRBV6-2 and TRBV6-3, and were left out.

This clone was counted once. Its antigen is undetermined. Healthy donors of bone marrow made up the group. Sampled while nominally healthy, donors likely had unrecorded immune exposures. The CDR3 is 15 amino acids. Germline V gene lookup returns CDR1 MDHEN and CDR2 SYDVKM. V dropped 1 base and J dropped 3 bases, with 11 bases sitting between them. The PCR had 60 Vbeta and 13 Jbeta primers. Assay used: immunoSEQ multiplex PCR; TCRdb lists only in-frame clones, some missing. The sample holds 120,000 to 150,000 clones, more than 75% seen once. The TCR comes from a woman aged 40 to 55 in good health and CMV-seropositive. The rearrangement uses TRBV28 and TRBJ2-3; tentative D call: TRBD1 (6 bases). The sequenced material came from PBMCs. CDR3 nucleotides: TGTGCCAGCAGTTTATTCGGCAGGGGAACAGATACGCAGTATTTT. Translating it yields CASSLFGRGTDTQYF.